This TCR beta chain derives from a study of T cell changes during pregnancy in multiple sclerosis (dated by TCRdb to the late 2010s). Looking at the study overall: Changes in the T cell repertoire over the course of pregnancy were examined in this study in women with multiple sclerosis.

The library was made by the immunoSEQ multiplex PCR assay. TCRdb mirrors the immuneACCESS table, restricted to in-frame sequences. Some clones are absent from its copies; in checked studies, under half trace to an unresolved V gene, and the reason for the others is unknown. The sample table lists some 80,000 clones, 92% of them with a count of one. Around 3% of the sample belongs to the ten largest clones. Relative to germline, V is missing 4 bases and J is missing 5 bases, with 8 bases of the junction outside any gene match. Including the terminal cysteine and phenylalanine, the CDR3 comprises 14 residues. Only the CDR3 DNA is retained, 42 bases long and in frame from the first base. Looking up the germline V gene (reference sequence) yields CDR1 PRHDT and CDR2 FYEKMQ. A single count supports this clone. The antigen it recognizes is unknown. No quality values exist for individual bases; no much larger clone is one base distant.

Recombination joined TRBV13 with TRBJ2-7, with 7 bases matching TRBD1. The sequence was collected from a female donor with multiple sclerosis, enrolled in a pregnancy study. Sample: peripheral blood, taken before pregnancy. This receptor carries the CDR3 CASSSQGHGNEQYF. The nucleotide sequence reads as follows: TGTGCCAGCAGCTCACAGGGGCATGGGAACGAGCAGTACTTC.